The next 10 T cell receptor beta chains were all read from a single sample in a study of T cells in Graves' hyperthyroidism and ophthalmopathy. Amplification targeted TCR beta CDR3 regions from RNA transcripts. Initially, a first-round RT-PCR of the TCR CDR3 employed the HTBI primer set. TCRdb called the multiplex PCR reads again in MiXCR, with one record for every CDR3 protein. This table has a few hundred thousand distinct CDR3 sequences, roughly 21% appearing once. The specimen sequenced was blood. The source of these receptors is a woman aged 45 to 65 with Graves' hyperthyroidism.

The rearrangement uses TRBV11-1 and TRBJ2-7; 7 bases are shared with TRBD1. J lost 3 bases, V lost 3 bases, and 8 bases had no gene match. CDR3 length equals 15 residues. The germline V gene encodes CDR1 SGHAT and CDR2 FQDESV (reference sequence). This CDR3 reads CASSLGDSYLYEQYF. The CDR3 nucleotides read TGTGCCAGCAGCTTGGGGGACAGTTATCTCTACGAGCAGTACTTC.

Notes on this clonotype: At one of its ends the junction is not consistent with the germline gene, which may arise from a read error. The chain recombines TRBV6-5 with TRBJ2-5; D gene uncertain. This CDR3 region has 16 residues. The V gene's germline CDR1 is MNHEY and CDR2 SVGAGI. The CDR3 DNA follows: TGTGCCAGCAGTCACTCGAGCCAGCCGAATAAAGAGACCCAGTACTTC. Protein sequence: CASSHSSQPNKETQYF.

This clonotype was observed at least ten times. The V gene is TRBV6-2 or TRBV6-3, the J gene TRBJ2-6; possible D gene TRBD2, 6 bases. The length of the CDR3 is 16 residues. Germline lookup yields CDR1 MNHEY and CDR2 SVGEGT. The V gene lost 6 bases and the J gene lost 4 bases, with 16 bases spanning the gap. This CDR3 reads CASSWTILLGANVLTF. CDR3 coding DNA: TGTGCCAGCAGCTGGACTATCCTTCTCGGGGCCAACGTCCTGACTTTC.

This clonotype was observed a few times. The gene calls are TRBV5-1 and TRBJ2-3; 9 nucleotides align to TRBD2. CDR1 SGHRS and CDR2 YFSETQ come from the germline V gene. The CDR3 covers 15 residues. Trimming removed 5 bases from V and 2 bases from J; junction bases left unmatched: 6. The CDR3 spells CASRNLAGHTDTQYF. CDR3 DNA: TGCGCCAGCAGAAACCTAGCGGGGCACACAGATACGCAGTATTTT.

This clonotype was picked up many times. The CDR3 is CASSTQGWSSGNTIYF. The CDR3 nucleotides read TGTGCCAGCAGCACACAGGGCTGGAGCTCTGGAAACACCATATATTTT. The chain recombines TRBV7-9 with TRBJ1-3, with D possibly TRBD1 on 6 matching bases. V was shortened by 5 bases and J by 0 bases, with 14 bases between the two germline ends. The germline V gene encodes CDR1 SEHNR and CDR2 FQNEAQ (reference sequence). The CDR3 contains 16 residues.

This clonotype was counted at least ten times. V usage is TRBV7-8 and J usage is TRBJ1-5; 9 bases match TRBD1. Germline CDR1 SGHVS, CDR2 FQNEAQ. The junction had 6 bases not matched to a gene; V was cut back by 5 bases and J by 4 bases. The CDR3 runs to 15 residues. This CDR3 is CASSAQTGGNQPQHF. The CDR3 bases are TGTGCCAGCAGCGCGCAGACAGGGGGAAATCAGCCCCAGCATTTT.

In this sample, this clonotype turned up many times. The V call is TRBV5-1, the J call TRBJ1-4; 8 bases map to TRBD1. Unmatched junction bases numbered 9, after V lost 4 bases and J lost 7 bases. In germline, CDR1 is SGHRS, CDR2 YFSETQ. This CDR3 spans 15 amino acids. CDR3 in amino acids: CASSKTGTGVEKLFF. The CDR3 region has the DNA TGCGCCAGCAGCAAAACCGGGACAGGCGTTGAAAAACTGTTTTTT.

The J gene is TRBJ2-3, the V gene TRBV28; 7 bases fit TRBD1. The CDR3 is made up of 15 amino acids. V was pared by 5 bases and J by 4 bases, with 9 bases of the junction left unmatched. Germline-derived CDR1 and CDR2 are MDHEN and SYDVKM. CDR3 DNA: TGTGCCAGCAGTAGTGGGCAGGGGGTTCCAGATACGCAGTATTTT. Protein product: CASSSGQGVPDTQYF.

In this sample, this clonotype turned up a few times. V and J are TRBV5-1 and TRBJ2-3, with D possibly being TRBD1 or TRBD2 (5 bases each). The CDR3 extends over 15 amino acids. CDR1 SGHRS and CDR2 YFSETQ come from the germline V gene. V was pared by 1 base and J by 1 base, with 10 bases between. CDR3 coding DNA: TGCGCCAGCAGCTTGCACGGGACGGGCACAGATACGCAGTATTTT. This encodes CASSLHGTGTDTQYF.

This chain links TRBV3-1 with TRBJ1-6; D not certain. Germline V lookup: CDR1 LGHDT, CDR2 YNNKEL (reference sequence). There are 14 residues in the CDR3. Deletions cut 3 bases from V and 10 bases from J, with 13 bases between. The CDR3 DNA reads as TGTGCCAGCAGCCATGCCGGGCCGAAGTCACCCCTCCACTTT. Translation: CASSHAGPKSPLHF.